The source of this TCR beta chain is a study of regulatory T cells in long-lasting Graves disease. The overall study: With positive TSH receptor antibodies and over 5 years of antithyroid drugs, Graves' disease was considered persistent.

V lost 4 bases and J lost 0; bases outside the gene matches: 5. The CDR3 spans 15 residues. Per germline, CDR1 MGHRA and CDR2 YSYEKL. The sample's time point: persistent/refractory GD, antithyroid drugs over 5 years with positive TRAb. The TCR library used RNA extracted from PBMCs. One endocrinology department in Xi'an, China, was where patients came from. As to this clonotype: Its antigen is undetermined.

Assembly of TCR beta libraries relied on iRepertoire HTBI primers together with Arm-PCR of CDR3 regions. One entry per CDR3 protein, called by TCRdb with MiXCR from the multiplex PCR reads. The sample holds 400,000 to 450,000 distinct CDR3 sequences, about a quarter seen once. Study results and limitations: Accuracy was possibly reduced by small sample size. Newly diagnosed disease favored TRBV20-1 and TRBJ2-1 over persistent disease.

The rearrangement joins TRBV4-1 to TRBJ2-7, with 8 bases aligning to TRBD1. The origin of this receptor is a female donor with Graves disease. The source material was peripheral blood mononuclear cells (PBMCs), sampled when the disease was refractory, from a patient treated with antithyroid drugs. The CDR3 DNA reads as TGCGCCAGCAGCCTCACAGGGGGGAACTCCTACGAGCAGTACTTC. Its protein product is CASSLTGGNSYEQYF.